These T cell receptor beta chains were read from a single sample in a study of PD-L1 blockade in urothelial cancer. Here immunoSEQ multiplex PCR was the method, and the copy in TCRdb shows in-frame clones only, minus some. The sample includes 40,000 to 45,000 clones, 82% of them seen just once. The sequenced sample was PBMCs, obtained around atezolizumab (anti-PD-L1) treatment. These receptors were collected from a man aged 70-80 years with urothelial cancer. Each CDR3 is given with its conserved first and last residue. The D gene is left open where the match is weak. Rows may omit the clone size; those that give it use once, few, many or a size class.

NA	NA	TRBV7-3	TRBJ2-3	TGTGCCAGCAGCCAACGCAAGCCGACAATAGATACGCAGTATTTT	CASSQRKPTIDTQYF
NA	NA	TRBV27	TRBJ2-7	TGTGCCAGCAGTTCCACCAGGCGTACCGAGCAGTACTTC	CASSSTRRTEQYF
NA	TRBD1	TRBV29-1	TRBJ1-1	TGCAGCGTACTCAGGGGGCAGAGGAACACTGAAGCTTTCTTT	CSVLRGQRNTEAFF
NA	TRBD1	TRBV6-6	TRBJ1-2	TGTGCCAGCAGGCAGGGGGCCAACTATGGCTACACCTTC	CASRQGANYGYTF
NA	NA	TRBV14	TRBJ1-1	TGTGCCAGCAGCCGACACCGAATGAACACTGAAGCTTTCTTT	CASSRHRMNTEAFF
NA	TRBD1	TRBV19	TRBJ2-6	TGTGCCAGTAGTAGTGACAGGGGGCCAGATGGGGCCAACGTCCTGACTTTC	CASSSDRGPDGANVLTF
NA	TRBD2	TRBV18	TRBJ2-3	TGTGCCAGCTCACCCAGTAGCGGGGGCACAGATACGCAGTATTTT	CASSPSSGGTDTQYF
NA	NA	TRBV7-8	TRBJ2-7	TGTGCCAGCAGCTTCGGCAGGGCGGGGATCCACGAGCAGTACTTC	CASSFGRAGIHEQYF
NA	TRBD1	TRBV5-4	TRBJ1-1	TGTGCCAGCAGCCCAACTCCGGGACAGGGGGCCGCACCCCTGGGAGCTTTCTTT	CASSPTPGQGAAPLGAFF
NA	NA	TRBV4-1	TRBJ1-5	TGCGCCAGCAGTCAAGGGGGGGGTCAAGTTAGCAATCAGCCCCAGCATTTT	CASSQGGGQVSNQPQHF
NA	NA	TRBV5-1	TRBJ1-1	TGCGCCAGCAGCTATGGGACACCAGTCGTGGGGTCTTTCTTT	CASSYGTPVVGSFF
NA	TRBD1	TRBV7-3	TRBJ2-3	TGTGCCAGCAGCAAGGACAGGGCCATTGCGTATTTT	CASSKDRAIAYF
NA	NA	TRBV5-1	TRBJ2-1	TGCGCCAGCAGCTCGATGACTGCTACCTACAATGAGCAGTTCTTC	CASSSMTATYNEQFF
few	TRBD1	TRBV6-1	TRBJ1-3	TGTGCCAGCAGTTCCCCGGACAGGGGCAGAAACACCATATATTTT	CASSSPDRGRNTIYF
few	NA	TRBV30	TRBJ1-1	TGTGCCCAGCGAGGCATCCTGAACACTGAAGCTTTCTTT	CAQRGILNTEAFF
once	TRBD1	TRBV19	TRBJ2-5	TGTGCCAGTAGGCGACAGGGGGCAAAGGAGACCCAGTACTTC	CASRRQGAKETQYF
NA	NA	TRBV5-5	TRBJ1-5	TGTGCCAGCAGCCCCGGGGGCGGGGGAGATGGTCAGCCCCAGCATTTT	CASSPGGGGDGQPQHF
NA	NA	TRBV5-6	TRBJ1-6	TGTGCCAGCAGCTTGGTACAGGAATCCCTCAATTCACCCCTCCACTTT	CASSLVQESLNSPLHF
NA	TRBD1	TRBV19	TRBJ2-7	TGTGCCAGTAGTAGCCGACAGGGTTCCGACGAGCAGTACTTC	CASSSRQGSDEQYF
NA	TRBD1	TRBV4-3	TRBJ2-1	TGCGCCAGCAGCCAGAAGGGACAGAGTTACAATGAGCAGTTCTTC	CASSQKGQSYNEQFF
NA	TRBD2	TRBV7-2	TRBJ2-2	TGTGCCAGCAGCTTAGTGAGCGGGGGATTCACCGGGGAGCTGTTTTTT	CASSLVSGGFTGELFF
NA	NA	TRBV30	TRBJ2-3	TGTGCCTGGAGTCCTCCGCGGTTAGCCACAGATACGCAGTATTTT	CAWSPPRLATDTQYF
NA	TRBD2	TRBV7-9	TRBJ2-7	TGTGCCAGCAGCTCTAGCGGGAGAAGGTACGAGCAGTACTTC	CASSSSGRRYEQYF
NA	NA	TRBV2	TRBJ2-3	TGTGCCAGCAGTTTCGGGACACCCAGCCGAGATACGCAGTATTTT	CASSFGTPSRDTQYF
NA	TRBD1	TRBV7-9	TRBJ1-2	TGTGCCAGCAGCTTAGACGGGACAGGGGTTGAGGGCTACACCTTC	CASSLDGTGVEGYTF
once	NA	TRBV5-4	TRBJ1-2	TGTGCCAGCAGCTTGGATGGCCGCTATGGCTACACCTTC	CASSLDGRYGYTF
NA	TRBD2	TRBV9	TRBJ2-1	TGTGCCAGCAGCGTAGGGGGGGGAGTGTTCTCCTACAATGAGCAGTTCTTC	CASSVGGGVFSYNEQFF
NA	TRBD1	TRBV9	TRBJ1-2	TGTGCCAGCAGCAAGGACAGGAACTATGGCTACACCTTC	CASSKDRNYGYTF
NA	NA	TRBV18	TRBJ2-2	TGTGCCAGCTCACCACGGACAGTGGATTCGGCCGGGGAGCTGTTTTTT	CASSPRTVDSAGELFF
NA	NA	TRBV20-1	TRBJ2-1	TGCAGTGCTAGTCGACTAGATTTTTTATTCTTC	CSASRLDFLFF
NA	TRBD1	TRBV10-3	TRBJ1-1	TGTGCCATCAGTGAGGGACAGGGAGCTGAAGCTTTCTTT	CAISEGQGAEAFF
NA	NA	TRBV2	TRBJ2-1	TGTGCCAGCAGTGAGGAGCGGGTTCCCTACAATGAGCAGTTCTTC	CASSEERVPYNEQFF
once	NA	TRBV7-2	TRBJ1-4	TGTGCCAGCAGCTTAGATTTTTCGGGGGTACTCAATGAAAAACTGTTTTTT	CASSLDFSGVLNEKLFF
NA	TRBD2	TRBV5-1	TRBJ2-1	TGCGCCAGCAGCGGTACAGCGGGAGGGCTAAACTACAATGAGCAGTTCTTC	CASSGTAGGLNYNEQFF
NA	TRBD1	TRBV7-3	TRBJ2-7	TGTGCCAGCAGCTTATACCGGACAGGGGGCCACGAGCAGTACTTC	CASSLYRTGGHEQYF
NA	NA	TRBV5-5	TRBJ1-2	TGTGCCAGCAGCCGCGACAGAATTTATGGCTACACCTTC	CASSRDRIYGYTF
NA	NA	TRBV19	TRBJ1-1	TGTGCCAGCCGGACAGTAGAACTGAACACTGAAGCTTTCTTT	CASRTVELNTEAFF
NA	TRBD1	TRBV4-3	TRBJ2-2	TGCGCCAGCAGCCGTTCCCATGGGACAGGGGGTAACACCGGGGAGCTGTTTTTT	CASSRSHGTGGNTGELFF